This TCR beta chain derives from a study of PD-L1 blockade in urothelial cancer. Whole-study context: Male patients with bladder-origin urothelial cancer numbered most of the 29. Blood analysis occurred 3 weeks (second dose) and 6 weeks after treatment start. There were a median of around 140,000 T cells in blood samples.

Time point meaning: pretreatment peripheral blood. Each PCR had synthetic TCR analog templates added to it as a spike-in. Sequenced by immunoSEQ multiplex PCR; TCRdb stores in-frame clones only, minus some. The sample comprises 55,000 to 75,000 clones, 81% of which are singletons, and roughly 1.5% rests with the top ten. The CDR3 spans 15 residues. Trimming cost V 7 bases and J 4 bases, with 16 bases left between them. Germline lookup yields CDR1 SGHAT and CDR2 FQNNGV. Sequenced material: PBMCs, taken around atezolizumab (anti-PD-L1) treatment. The TCR was taken from a man in his sixties or seventies with urothelial cancer. The V and J genes are TRBV11-2 and TRBJ2-2, with D maybe TRBD2 (5 bases). CDR3 nucleotide sequence: TGTGCCAGCACCCTGGGGAGTATCTCCACCGGGGAGCTGTTTTTT. It yields the protein CASTLGSISTGELFF. The entire variable domain, with the rest obtained from reference TRBV11-2 and TRBJ2-2, is as follows: EAGVAQSPRYKIIEKRQSVAFWCNPISGHATLYWYQQILGQGPKLLIQFQNNGVVDDSQLPKDRFSAERLKGVDSTLKIQPAKLEDSAVYLCASTLGSISTGELFFGEGSRLTVL.